This is a list of T cell receptor beta chains from one sample in a study of identical twins. From the 5' RACE reads, TCRdb called clonotypes with MiXCR, one entry per CDR3 protein. Found here are roughly 690,000 distinct CDR3 sequences, 21% of them singletons; the top ten hold around 4.4%. These data were also reused for a study on T cells expressing NK-cell markers.

Sequencing input: PBMCs. The receptors were sampled from a woman aged 18-29 years in good health. CDR3s include the opening cysteine and the closing phenylalanine or tryptophan.

TRBV12-3/TRBV12-4	TRBJ1-1	CASTFIAQNTEAFF
TRBV7-9	TRBJ2-7	CASSFTGTGHYEQYF
TRBV29-1	TRBJ2-2	CSVESRRDRAFGNTGELFF
TRBV5-1	TRBJ2-1	CASSLLSDSTQFF
TRBV12-3/TRBV12-4	TRBJ2-7	CASSLGQGHTYEQYF
TRBV20-1	TRBJ2-7	CSARRQGLGEQYF
TRBV5-1	TRBJ2-5	CASSYDPDRVKTQYF
TRBV9	TRBJ1-1	CASSVGGDTEAFF
TRBV7-9	TRBJ1-1	CASSLAELSEAFF
TRBV6-5	TRBJ2-1	CASSYRKRGTFSYNEQFF
TRBV12-3/TRBV12-4	TRBJ1-1	CASSNFPGTTEAFF
TRBV12-3/TRBV12-4	TRBJ2-1	CASSLASGQFF
TRBV2	TRBJ2-7	CASSANGVYEQYF
TRBV7-2	TRBJ2-5	CASSSGQGARETQYF
TRBV24-1	TRBJ2-1	CATSTGERGNEQFF
TRBV6-1	TRBJ2-1	CASSRIGGSYNEQFF
TRBV11-3	TRBJ1-4	CASSFGGGNEKLFF
TRBV5-4	TRBJ2-1	CASSPWTSGSRFEQFF
TRBV7-9	TRBJ2-1	CASSLTSGRGDEQFF
TRBV6-5	TRBJ2-2	CASSYPRTGGAGELFF
TRBV9	TRBJ2-1	CASSVVRGEQFF
TRBV2	TRBJ2-2	CASRGTGELFF
TRBV20-1	TRBJ1-1	CSAKLSYRGNTEAFF
TRBV7-2	TRBJ2-7	CASSSRTASYEQYF
TRBV20-1	TRBJ2-2	CSASSGATGELFF
TRBV6-2/TRBV6-3	TRBJ2-3	CASSFLSDTQYF
TRBV7-2	TRBJ2-7	CASSLMTGGGEQYF
TRBV5-1	TRBJ2-2	CASSLGTGGSGELFF
TRBV20-1	TRBJ2-1	CSARMLNEQFF
TRBV12-3/TRBV12-4	TRBJ2-3	CASSPVGATDTQYF
TRBV29-1	TRBJ2-2	CSVRQGNGGELFF
TRBV12-3/TRBV12-4	TRBJ2-2	CASYLLRGITGELFF
TRBV6-2/TRBV6-3	TRBJ2-2	CASSYPTDTGELFF
TRBV4-3	TRBJ2-2	CASSQDLGPTGELFF
TRBV4-2	TRBJ1-1	CASSQDASSNTEAFF
TRBV7-2	TRBJ2-3	CASSLAFSGGRGADTQYF
TRBV24-1	TRBJ1-1	CATMDRGGTEAFF
TRBV24-1	TRBJ2-1	CATSDPRTGDNEQFF
TRBV6-5	TRBJ2-1	CASSYRRVDNEQFF
TRBV11-2	TRBJ2-3	CASSKSGPDTQYF
TRBV20-1	TRBJ2-1	CSSVTISGYRSGEQFF
TRBV27	TRBJ2-4	CASSRDNENIQYF
TRBV20-1	TRBJ2-5	CSASLQGGHTQYF
TRBV30	TRBJ2-1	CAWSVQAGWPNEQFF
TRBV29-1	TRBJ2-1	CSVEGAANEQFF
TRBV3-1	TRBJ2-7	CASSQVQAGGEQYF
TRBV15	TRBJ1-5	CATSTERAGWGNQPQHF
TRBV6-1	TRBJ2-3	CASSPKTSGVSTDTQYF
TRBV2	TRBJ2-3	CASSEASGGTRDTQYF
TRBV4-2	TRBJ2-5	CASSQDGWETQYF
TRBV7-2	TRBJ2-7	CASSRLSQIPFYEQYF
TRBV7-2	TRBJ2-5	CASSAGQGLNQYF
TRBV25-1	TRBJ2-3	CASSELRDRATDTQYF
TRBV5-1	TRBJ2-3	CASSSRQYTDTQYF
TRBV20-1	TRBJ2-1	CSARSLAGVTYNEQFF
TRBV24-1	TRBJ2-2	CAAQTSGTNTGELFF
TRBV13	TRBJ2-7	CASSLSGLAGHLYF
TRBV12-3/TRBV12-4	TRBJ1-2	CASSTGSVSAMDGYTF
TRBV12-3/TRBV12-4	TRBJ2-7	CASSALGAGEQYF
TRBV10-1	TRBJ1-2	CASSSDKDYGYTF